This T cell receptor (beta chain) came from a study of siplizumab effects on memory and regulatory T cells. Of note for this clone: Its antigen is undetermined.

Produced via immunoSEQ multiplex PCR; TCRdb's table is partial and in-frame only. The sample consists of about 120,000 clones, 94% of them appearing once. Overall study findings and caveats: Roughly 80-97% of proliferating clones (CD4+ or CD8+) could not be assigned a naive or memory phenotype.

Germline CDR1 and CDR2: MNHNS and SASEGT. The CDR3 loop spans 17 amino acids. The V gene lost 2 bases and the J gene lost 3 bases, with 20 bases spanning the gap. Sequenced material: non-Treg CD4+ T cells sorted from blood. The chain joins TRBV6-1 to TRBJ2-7; D remains ambiguous. The sequence came from a human donor in good health. The CDR3 loop reads CASSENTALSRLYEQYF. The CDR3, as DNA: TGTGCCAGCAGTGAAAACACAGCCTTATCACGCCTCTACGAGCAGTACTTC.